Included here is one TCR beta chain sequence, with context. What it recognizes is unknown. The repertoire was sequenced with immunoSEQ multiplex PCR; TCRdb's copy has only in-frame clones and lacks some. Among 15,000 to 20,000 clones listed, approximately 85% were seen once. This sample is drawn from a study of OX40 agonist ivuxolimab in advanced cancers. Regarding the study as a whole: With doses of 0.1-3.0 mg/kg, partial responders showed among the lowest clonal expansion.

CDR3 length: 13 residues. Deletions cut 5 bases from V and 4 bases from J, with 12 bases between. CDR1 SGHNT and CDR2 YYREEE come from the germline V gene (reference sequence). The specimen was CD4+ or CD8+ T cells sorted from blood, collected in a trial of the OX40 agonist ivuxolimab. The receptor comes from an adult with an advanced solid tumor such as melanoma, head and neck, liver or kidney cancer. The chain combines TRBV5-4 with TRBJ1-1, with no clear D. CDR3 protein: CASRPVGFTEAFF. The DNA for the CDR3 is TGTGCCAGCAGGCCCGTGGGGTTCACTGAAGCTTTCTTT.